Below, one TCR beta chain is given with its context. Antigen: not known. The germline CDR1 and CDR2 sequences are MNHEY and SMNVEV (reference sequence). V shed 3 bases and J shed 2 bases, with 14 bases lying between them. CDR3 size: 15 residues. This record comes from a study of vaccination and CD4 T cells after COVID-19. Study-level points and caveats: There was no significant change from roughly 21 to 40 median reactive clonotypes. For convalescent patients, 304 of the 307 vaccine-specific clones analyzed were classified as spike mono-reactive.

An Oncomine TCR Beta short-read assay was used to sequence the DNA from cultured CD4+ T cells. MiXCR was run by TCRdb on the PCR reads, yielding one entry per CDR3 protein. The sample has 15,000 to 20,000 distinct CDR3 sequences; approximately 45% are singletons. Stated treatment: roughly 11-day PBMC culture with coronavirus spike peptide pools or control peptides (ViraFEST assay). Before TCRs were sequenced, ViraFEST expanded antigen-specific T cells with peptide pools. Peptide pools at 10 ug/ml and IL-2 at approximately 10 IU/ml were added to cultures of under 2.5 million PBMCs per well. This clonotype was sampled from a human donor who had recovered from COVID-19. This specimen consisted of CD4+ T cells from blood, cultured in vitro, obtained before SARS-CoV-2 vaccination. The chain joins TRBV27 to TRBJ2-7, with D possibly being TRBD2 (7 bases). The CDR3 loop is CASSLRGGPTYEQYF. Here the CDR3 DNA reads TGTGCCAGCAGTTTGAGGGGGGGTCCTACCTACGAGCAGTACTTC.